This T cell receptor beta chain was documented in a study of T cell repertoires in cytomegalovirus infection. Study context: Recently identified HLA-C-restricted CMV epitopes were used, and well-studied HLA-B-restricted CMV epitopes were used as well. Indicated by public TCR beta signatures were CMV infection and matching HLA type.

TCRdb reprocessed the reads via MiXCR and lists one record per CDR3 protein. Here the sample spans 750,000 to 900,000 distinct CDR3 sequences, 25% to 30% being singletons. The V gene's germline CDR1 is SGHKS and CDR2 YYEKEE (reference sequence). The V gene lost 0 bases and the J gene lost 5 bases, with 17 bases spanning the gap. This CDR3 region has 16 residues. To note about this clonotype: What it binds is unknown.

The sequences come from cultured CD8+ T cells from PBMCs, collected from culture after CMV antigen stimulation. This chain links TRBV5-5 with TRBJ2-5; TRBD1 might be the D (6 bases). This TCR came from a human donor in good health (CMV status not recorded). Some clones in this sample may be carry-over from other donors' samples. CDR3 in amino acids: CASSLVRTASWETQYF. The CDR3 nucleotides are TGTGCCAGCAGCTTGGTAAGGACAGCGTCGTGGGAGACCCAGTACTTC.